This T cell receptor (beta chain) was observed in a study of T cells in Graves' hyperthyroidism and ophthalmopathy. Study summary: Peripheral blood was collected at initial diagnosis, before any treatment.

Of note for this clonotype: A junction boundary mismatches the germline segment, possibly from a read error.

The length of the CDR3 is 14 residues. Thyroid ultrasound, orbital computed tomography, clinical symptoms, and serum thyroxine and TRAb underpinned diagnoses. RNA transcripts gave rise to amplified TCR beta CDR3 regions. Primed by the HTBI set, a first-round RT-PCR was run on the TCR CDR3. Each CDR3 protein gets one entry after TCRdb re-called the multiplex PCR reads with MiXCR. The sample lists around 700,000 distinct CDR3 sequences; roughly 20% were seen once. Specimen: blood. This TCR derives from a woman between 45 and 65 years old with Graves' hyperthyroidism that later progressed to Graves' ophthalmopathy. The chain employs TRBV12-3 or TRBV12-4 and TRBJ2-7, with 9 positions matching TRBD2. CDR3 in amino acids: CASGFSGSSYEQYF. The CDR3 DNA reads as TGTGCCAGCGGTTTTAGCGGGAGCTCCTACGAGCAGTACTTC.